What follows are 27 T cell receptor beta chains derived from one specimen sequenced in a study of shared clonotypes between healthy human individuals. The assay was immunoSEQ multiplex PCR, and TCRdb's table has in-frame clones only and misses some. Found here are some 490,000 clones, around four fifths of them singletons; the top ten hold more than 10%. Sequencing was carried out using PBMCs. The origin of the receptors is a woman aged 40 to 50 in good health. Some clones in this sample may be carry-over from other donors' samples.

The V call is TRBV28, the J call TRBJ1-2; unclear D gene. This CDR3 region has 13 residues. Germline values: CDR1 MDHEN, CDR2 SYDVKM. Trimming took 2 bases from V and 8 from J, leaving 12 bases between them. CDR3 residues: CASSLVGRLGYTF. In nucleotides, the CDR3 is TGTGCCAGCAGTTTAGTCGGTCGGTTGGGCTACACCTTC.

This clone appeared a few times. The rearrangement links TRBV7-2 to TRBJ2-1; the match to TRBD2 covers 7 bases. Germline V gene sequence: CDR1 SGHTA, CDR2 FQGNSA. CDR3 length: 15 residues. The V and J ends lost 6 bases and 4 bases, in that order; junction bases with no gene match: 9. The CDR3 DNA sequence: TGTGCCAGCAGGGGGGAGGGCGGAAGGTACAATGAGCAGTTCTTC. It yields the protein CASRGEGGRYNEQFF.

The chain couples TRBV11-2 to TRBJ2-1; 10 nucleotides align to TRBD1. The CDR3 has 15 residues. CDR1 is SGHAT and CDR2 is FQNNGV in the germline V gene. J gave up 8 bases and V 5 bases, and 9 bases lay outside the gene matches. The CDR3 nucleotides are TGTGCCAGCAGCGGACGGGACAGGGGTAGGGATGAGCAGTTCTTC. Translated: CASSGRDRGRDEQFF.

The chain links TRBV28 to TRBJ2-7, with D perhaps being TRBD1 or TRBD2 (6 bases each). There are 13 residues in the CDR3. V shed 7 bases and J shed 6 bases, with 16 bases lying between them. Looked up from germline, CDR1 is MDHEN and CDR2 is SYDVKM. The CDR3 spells CASIRGRNSEQYF. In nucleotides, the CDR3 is TGTGCCAGCATCCGGGGGCGCAACTCCGAGCAGTACTTC. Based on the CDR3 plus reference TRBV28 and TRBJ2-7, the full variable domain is DVKVTQSSRYLVKRTGEKVFLECVQDMDHENMFWYRQDPGLGLRLIYFSYDVKMKEKGDIPEGYSVSREKKERFSLILESASTNQTSMYLCASIRGRNSEQYFGPGTRLTVT.

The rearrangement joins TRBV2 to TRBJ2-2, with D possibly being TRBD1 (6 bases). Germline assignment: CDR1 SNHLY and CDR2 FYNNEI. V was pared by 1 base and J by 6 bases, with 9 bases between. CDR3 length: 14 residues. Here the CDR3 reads CASSEVGQSGELFF. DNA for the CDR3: TGTGCCAGCAGTGAAGTTGGACAGTCCGGGGAGCTGTTTTTT.

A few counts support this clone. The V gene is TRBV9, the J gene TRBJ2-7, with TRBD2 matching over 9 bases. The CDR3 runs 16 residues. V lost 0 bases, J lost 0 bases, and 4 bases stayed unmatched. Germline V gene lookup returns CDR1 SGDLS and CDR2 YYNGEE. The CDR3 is CASSVDSGGSSYEQYF. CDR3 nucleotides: TGTGCCAGCAGCGTAGATAGCGGGGGTAGCTCCTACGAGCAGTACTTC.

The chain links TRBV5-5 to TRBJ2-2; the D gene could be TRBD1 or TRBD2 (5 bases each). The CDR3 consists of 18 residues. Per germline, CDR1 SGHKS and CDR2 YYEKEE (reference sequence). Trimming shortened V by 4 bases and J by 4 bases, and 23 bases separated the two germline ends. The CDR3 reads CASSPRTQSGGVTGELFF. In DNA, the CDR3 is TGTGCCAGCAGCCCCAGGACTCAGAGTGGGGGTGTCACCGGGGAGCTGTTTTTT. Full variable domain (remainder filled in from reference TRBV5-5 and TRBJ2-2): DAGVTQSPTHLIKTRGQQVTLRCSPISGHKSVSWYQQVLGQGPQFIFQYYEKEERGRGNFPDRFSARQFPNYSSELNVNALLLGDSALYLCASSPRTQSGGVTGELFFGEGSRLTVL.

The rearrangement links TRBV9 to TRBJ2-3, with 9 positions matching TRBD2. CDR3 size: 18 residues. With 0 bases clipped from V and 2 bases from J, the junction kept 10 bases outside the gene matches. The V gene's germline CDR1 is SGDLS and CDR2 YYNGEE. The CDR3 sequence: CASSVDEGLADATDTQYF. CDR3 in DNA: TGTGCCAGCAGCGTAGACGAGGGACTAGCAGATGCCACAGATACGCAGTATTTT.

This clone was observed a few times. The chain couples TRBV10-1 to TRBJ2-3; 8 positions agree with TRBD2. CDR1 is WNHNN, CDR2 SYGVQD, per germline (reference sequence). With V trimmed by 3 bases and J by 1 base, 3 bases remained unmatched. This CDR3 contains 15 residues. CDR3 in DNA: TGCGCCAGCAGTGAAAAGCGGGGGTGCACAGATACGCAGTATTTT. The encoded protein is CASSEKRGCTDTQYF.

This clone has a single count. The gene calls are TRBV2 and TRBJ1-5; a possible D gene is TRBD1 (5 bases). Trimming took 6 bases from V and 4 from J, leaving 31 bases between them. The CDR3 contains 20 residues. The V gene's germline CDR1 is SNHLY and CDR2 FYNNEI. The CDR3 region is CASSGTDSRDGLLRNQPQHF. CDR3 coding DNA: TGTGCCAGCAGCGGGACGGACTCAAGGGACGGATTGTTAAGGAATCAGCCCCAGCATTTT.

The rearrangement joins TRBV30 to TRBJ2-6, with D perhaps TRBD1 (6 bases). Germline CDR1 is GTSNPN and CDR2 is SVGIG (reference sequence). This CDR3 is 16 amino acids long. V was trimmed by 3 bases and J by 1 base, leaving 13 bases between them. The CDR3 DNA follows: TGTGCCTGGAGCCCTACAGGGCCTTCTGGGGCCAACGTCCTGACTTTC. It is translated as CAWSPTGPSGANVLTF.

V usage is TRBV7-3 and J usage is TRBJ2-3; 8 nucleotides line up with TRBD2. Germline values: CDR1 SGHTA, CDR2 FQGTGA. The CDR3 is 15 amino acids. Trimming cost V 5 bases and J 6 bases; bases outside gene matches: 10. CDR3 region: CASSRTSGRRDTQYF. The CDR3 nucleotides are TGTGCCAGCAGCCGAACTAGCGGCAGAAGGGATACGCAGTATTTT.

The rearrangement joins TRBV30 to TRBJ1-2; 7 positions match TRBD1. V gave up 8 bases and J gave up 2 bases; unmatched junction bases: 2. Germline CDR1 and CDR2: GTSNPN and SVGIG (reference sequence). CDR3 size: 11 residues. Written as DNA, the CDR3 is TGTGCCGGGGACAGAAACTATGGCTACACCTTC. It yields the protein CAGDRNYGYTF. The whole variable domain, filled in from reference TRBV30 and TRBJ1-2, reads SQTIHQWPATLVQPVGSPLSLECTVEGTSNPNLYWYRQAAGRGLQLLFYSVGIGQISSEVPQNLSASRPQDRQFILSSKKLLLSDSGFYLCAGDRNYGYTFGSGTRLTVV.

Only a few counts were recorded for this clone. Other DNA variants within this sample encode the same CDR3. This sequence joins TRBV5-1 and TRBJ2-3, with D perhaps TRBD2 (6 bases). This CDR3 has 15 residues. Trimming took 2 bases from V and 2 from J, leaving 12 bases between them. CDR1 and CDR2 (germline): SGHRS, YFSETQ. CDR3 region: CASSLTGLTTDTQYF. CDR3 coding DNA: TGCGCCAGCAGCTTAACGGGACTCACCACAGATACGCAGTATTTT.

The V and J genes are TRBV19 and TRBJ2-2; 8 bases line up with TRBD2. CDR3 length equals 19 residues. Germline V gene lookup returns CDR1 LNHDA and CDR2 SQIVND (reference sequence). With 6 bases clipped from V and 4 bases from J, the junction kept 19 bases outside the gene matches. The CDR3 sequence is CASSRGAGGARFVTGELFF. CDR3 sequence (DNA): TGTGCCAGTAGCCGCGGTGCGGGGGGAGCTAGGTTTGTCACCGGGGAGCTGTTTTTT.

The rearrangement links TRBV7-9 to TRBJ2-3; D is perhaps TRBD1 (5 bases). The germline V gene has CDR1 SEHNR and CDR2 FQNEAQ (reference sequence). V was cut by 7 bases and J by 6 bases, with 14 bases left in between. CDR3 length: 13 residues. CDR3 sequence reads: CASKGQIVDTQYF. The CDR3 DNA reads TGTGCCAGCAAGGGGCAGATTGTGGATACGCAGTATTTT.

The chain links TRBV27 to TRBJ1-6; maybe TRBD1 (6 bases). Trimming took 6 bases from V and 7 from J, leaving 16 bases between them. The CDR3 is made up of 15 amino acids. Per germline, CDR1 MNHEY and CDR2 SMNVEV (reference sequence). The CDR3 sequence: CASRSGELGNSPLHF. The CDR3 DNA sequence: TGTGCCAGCAGATCAGGGGAACTCGGGAATTCACCCCTCCACTTT.

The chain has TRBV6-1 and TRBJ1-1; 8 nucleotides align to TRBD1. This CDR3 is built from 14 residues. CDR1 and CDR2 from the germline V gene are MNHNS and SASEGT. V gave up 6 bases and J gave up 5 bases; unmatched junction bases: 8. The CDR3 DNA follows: TGTGCCAGCAGAGCCGGGACAGGACGGACTGAAGCTTTCTTT. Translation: CASRAGTGRTEAFF.

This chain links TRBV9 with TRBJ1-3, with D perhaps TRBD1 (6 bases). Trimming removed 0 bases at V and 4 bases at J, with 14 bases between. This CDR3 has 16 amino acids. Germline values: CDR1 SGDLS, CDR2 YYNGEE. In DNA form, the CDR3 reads TGTGCCAGCAGCGTAGTCGGCAGGGGATCCGGAAACACCATATATTTT. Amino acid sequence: CASSVVGRGSGNTIYF. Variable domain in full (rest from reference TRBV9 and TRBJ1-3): DSGVTQTPKHLITATGQRVTLRCSPRSGDLSVYWYQQSLDQGLQFLIQYYNGEERAKGNILERFSAQQFPDLHSELNLSSLELGDSALYFCASSVVGRGSGNTIYFGEGSWLTVV.

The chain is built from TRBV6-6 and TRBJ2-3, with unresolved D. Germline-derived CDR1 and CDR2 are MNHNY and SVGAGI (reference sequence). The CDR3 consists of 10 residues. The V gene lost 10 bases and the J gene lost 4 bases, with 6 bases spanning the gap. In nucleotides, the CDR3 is TGTGCCACTCAGTCAGATACGCAGTATTTT. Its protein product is CATQSDTQYF.

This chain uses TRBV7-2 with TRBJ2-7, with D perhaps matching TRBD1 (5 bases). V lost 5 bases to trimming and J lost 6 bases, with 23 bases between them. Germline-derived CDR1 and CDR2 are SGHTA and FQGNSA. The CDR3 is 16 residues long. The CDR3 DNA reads TGTGCCAGCAGCCCCCAGGGTGGCCCCATTACGAGCGAGCAGTACTTC. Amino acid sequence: CASSPQGGPITSEQYF.

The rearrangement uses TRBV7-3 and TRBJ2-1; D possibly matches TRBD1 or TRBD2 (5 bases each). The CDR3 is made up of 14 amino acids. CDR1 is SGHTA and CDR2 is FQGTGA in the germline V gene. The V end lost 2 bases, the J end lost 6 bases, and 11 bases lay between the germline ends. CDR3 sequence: CASSLLGESNEQFF. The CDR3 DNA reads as TGTGCCAGCAGCTTACTGGGGGAGTCCAATGAGCAGTTCTTC. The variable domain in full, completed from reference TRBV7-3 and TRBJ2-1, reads GAGVSQTPSNKVTEKGKYVELRCDPISGHTALYWYRQSLGQGPEFLIYFQGTGAADDSGLPNDRFFAVRPEGSVSTLKIQRTERGDSAVYLCASSLLGESNEQFFGPGTRLTVL.

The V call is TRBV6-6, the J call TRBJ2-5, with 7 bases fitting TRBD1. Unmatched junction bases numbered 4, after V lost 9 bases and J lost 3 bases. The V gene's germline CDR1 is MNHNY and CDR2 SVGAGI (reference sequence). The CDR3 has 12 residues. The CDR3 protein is CASGQGEETQYF. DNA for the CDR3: TGTGCCAGTGGGCAGGGGGAAGAGACCCAGTACTTC.

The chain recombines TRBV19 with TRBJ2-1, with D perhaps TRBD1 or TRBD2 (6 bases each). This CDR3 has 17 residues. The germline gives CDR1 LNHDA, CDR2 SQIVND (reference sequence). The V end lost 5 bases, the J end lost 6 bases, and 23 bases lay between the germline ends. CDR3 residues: CASSGGWGRGTPNEQFF. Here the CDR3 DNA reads TGTGCCAGTAGTGGGGGGTGGGGGCGCGGGACCCCCAATGAGCAGTTCTTC.

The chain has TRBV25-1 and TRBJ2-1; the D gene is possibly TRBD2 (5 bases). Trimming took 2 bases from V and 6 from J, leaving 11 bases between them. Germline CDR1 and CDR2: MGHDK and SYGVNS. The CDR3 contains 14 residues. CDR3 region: CASSEPLAGNEQFF. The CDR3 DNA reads TGTGCCAGCAGTGAACCCCTCGCGGGCAATGAGCAGTTCTTC.

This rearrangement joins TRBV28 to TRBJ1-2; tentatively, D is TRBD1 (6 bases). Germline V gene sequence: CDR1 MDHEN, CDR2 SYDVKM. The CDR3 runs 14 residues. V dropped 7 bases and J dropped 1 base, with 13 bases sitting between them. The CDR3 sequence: CASMGTPVNYGYTF. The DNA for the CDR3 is TGTGCCAGCATGGGGACACCAGTTAACTATGGCTACACCTTC.

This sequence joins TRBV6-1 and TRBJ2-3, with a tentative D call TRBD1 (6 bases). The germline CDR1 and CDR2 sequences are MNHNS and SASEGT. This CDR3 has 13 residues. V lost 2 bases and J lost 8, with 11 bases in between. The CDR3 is CASSEIGQSTQYF. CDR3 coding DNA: TGTGCCAGCAGTGAAATTGGACAGTCTACGCAGTATTTT.